These 30 T cell receptor beta chains came from one sample sequenced in a study of a mutant IDH1 vaccine in newly diagnosed glioma. These receptors lack a known antigen. Assay used: immunoSEQ multiplex PCR; TCRdb lists only in-frame clones, some missing. Of tens of thousands of clones listed, 70% to 85% are singletons. Specified time point: week 11, during vaccination. All doses held 300 ug of mutant IDH1 20-mer peptide, with topical imiquimod. Sequencing was performed on PBMCs, taken from a glioma patient whose treatment included an IDH1 peptide vaccine. These receptors were taken from a middle-aged man with glioma.

The DNA of the CDR3 is TGTGCCAGCAGCACCCGGACAGTCATCTATGGCTACACCTTC. This codes for CASSTRTVIYGYTF. The gene calls are TRBV7-2 and TRBJ1-2; D perhaps matches TRBD1 (6 bases). V gave up 5 bases and J gave up 4 bases, with 14 bases separating them. CDR3 length equals 14 residues. CDR1 and CDR2 (germline): SGHTA, FQGNSA.

The rearrangement joins TRBV4-3 to TRBJ2-3; TRBD2 might be the D (6 bases). The CDR3 extends over 15 amino acids. The V gene's germline CDR1 is LGHNA and CDR2 YSLEER. V lost 7 bases and J 6 bases, leaving 20 bases between the germline ends. The CDR3, as DNA: TGCGCCAGCAAGTGGGTGGGGGGATCCGCGGATACGCAGTATTTT. It codes for CASKWVGGSADTQYF.

As DNA, the CDR3 is TGTGCCAGCAGTTCGCCTAACTATGGCTACACCTTC. Protein sequence: CASSSPNYGYTF. V is TRBV6-6 and J is TRBJ1-2; D remains ambiguous. V was shortened by 4 bases and J by 0 bases, with 3 bases between the two germline ends. Germline CDR1 MNHNY, CDR2 SVGAGI (reference sequence). The CDR3 is made up of 12 amino acids.

The V gene is TRBV5-6, the J gene TRBJ1-2, with D perhaps TRBD1 (5 bases). In germline, CDR1 is SGHDT, CDR2 YYEEEE. V was trimmed by 6 bases and J by 2 bases, leaving 17 bases between them. There are 15 residues in the CDR3. The CDR3, as DNA: TGTGCCAGCACCTACTGGGGCAGGACAAACTATGGCTACACCTTC. It codes for CASTYWGRTNYGYTF.

V usage is TRBV27 and J usage is TRBJ2-7, with 7 bases aligning to TRBD2. The V gene end was trimmed by 6 bases and the J gene end by 1 base; junction bases not matched to a gene: 6. This CDR3 comprises 14 residues. From germline, CDR1 is MNHEY and CDR2 SMNVEV (reference sequence). Here the CDR3 reads CASRFGGSSYEQYF. The CDR3 nucleotides read TGTGCCAGCAGATTCGGGGGGTCGTCCTACGAGCAGTACTTC.

V is TRBV27 and J is TRBJ2-1; maybe TRBD1 (5 bases). Germline assignment: CDR1 MNHEY and CDR2 SMNVEV (reference sequence). The CDR3 has 15 amino acids. V was cut by 5 bases and J by 6 bases, with 17 bases left in between. The DNA for the CDR3 is TGTGCCAGCAGTCTACGTAGTGGGGCGCGCAATGAGCAGTTCTTC. Protein sequence: CASSLRSGARNEQFF.

V usage is TRBV4-3 and J usage is TRBJ2-1; a possible D gene is TRBD2 (5 bases). The CDR3 extends over 14 amino acids. V shed 1 base and J shed 9 bases, with 13 bases lying between them. CDR1 and CDR2 from the germline V gene are LGHNA and YSLEER. Written as DNA, the CDR3 is TGCGCCAGCAGCCAAGTTCGAAGGGAGATTGAGCAGTTCTTC. Protein product: CASSQVRREIEQFF.

The chain uses TRBV9 and TRBJ2-1, with 8 bases lining up with TRBD2. From germline, CDR1 is SGDLS and CDR2 YYNGEE. This CDR3 is 16 amino acids long. The trim removed 0 bases at V and 2 bases at J, leaving 4 bases unmatched. CDR3 sequence: CASSVVGTRAYNEQFF. DNA for the CDR3: TGTGCCAGCAGCGTAGTCGGGACTAGGGCCTACAATGAGCAGTTCTTC.

The chain recombines TRBV27 with TRBJ1-4; no clear D. Germline-derived CDR1 and CDR2 are MNHEY and SMNVEV (reference sequence). The CDR3 runs to 15 residues. V was shortened by 6 bases and J by 8 bases, with 19 bases between the two germline ends. The CDR3 DNA follows: TGTGCCAGCAGCCCCGGGCCAGCCCCCTGGGAAAAACTGTTTTTT. It translates to CASSPGPAPWEKLFF. Supplemented by reference TRBV27 and TRBJ1-4, the full variable domain reads EAQVTQNPRYLITVTGKKLTVTCSQNMNHEYMSWYRQDPGLGLRQIYYSMNVEVTDKGDVPEGYKVSRKEKRNFPLILESPSPNQTSLYFCASSPGPAPWEKLFFGSGTQLSVL.

This chain uses TRBV19 with TRBJ1-3; 8 bases fit TRBD1. Germline assignment: CDR1 LNHDA and CDR2 SQIVND (reference sequence). V shed 11 bases, J shed 0 bases, and the junction held 9 bases outside the gene matches. The CDR3 extends over 15 amino acids. This chain's CDR3 is CAGMWDRRSGNTIYF. The CDR3 DNA follows: TGTGCCGGTATGTGGGACAGGCGCTCTGGAAACACCATATATTTT.

This chain uses TRBV9 with TRBJ2-1, with TRBD2 matching over 11 bases. This CDR3 has 15 residues. Germline V gene lookup returns CDR1 SGDLS and CDR2 YYNGEE. J was trimmed by 5 bases and V by 3 bases; bases with no gene match: 4. CDR3 amino acids: CASSGGLAGNNEQFF. The CDR3 DNA follows: TGTGCCAGCAGCGGCGGACTAGCGGGCAACAATGAGCAGTTCTTC. The full variable domain, with the rest looked up from reference TRBV9 and TRBJ2-1, is DSGVTQTPKHLITATGQRVTLRCSPRSGDLSVYWYQQSLDQGLQFLIQYYNGEERAKGNILERFSAQQFPDLHSELNLSSLELGDSALYFCASSGGLAGNNEQFFGPGTRLTVL.

This clone was observed a few times. The genes are TRBV5-1 and TRBJ2-1, with TRBD2 matching 12 bases. CDR1 SGHRS and CDR2 YFSETQ come from the germline V gene. The CDR3 extends over 16 amino acids. Germline trimming cut 0 bases from V and 7 bases from J; bases unmatched to any gene: 5. Here the CDR3 reads CASSLGLAGGMNEQFF. The CDR3 DNA follows: TGCGCCAGCAGCTTGGGGCTAGCGGGAGGGATGAATGAGCAGTTCTTC.

The chain links TRBV10-1 to TRBJ2-1; 9 bases match TRBD1. The V gene's germline CDR1 is WNHNN and CDR2 SYGVQD (reference sequence). V dropped 1 base and J dropped 5; count of bases not matched to a gene: 9. The CDR3 is made up of 17 amino acids. The CDR3 region is CASSEFTGTGNNNEQFF. In nucleotides, the CDR3 is TGCGCCAGCAGTGAGTTCACCGGGACAGGGAATAACAATGAGCAGTTCTTC.

Of note for this clone: Other DNA sequences in the sample encode the same CDR3. The rearrangement joins TRBV18 to TRBJ2-5; D gene unclear. The CDR3 is 11 residues long. Germline V gene lookup returns CDR1 KGHSH and CDR2 LQKENI. Trimming stripped 3 bases from V and 2 bases from J, with 1 base between. CDR3 sequence (DNA): TGTGCCAGCTCACCTCAAGAGACCCAGTACTTC. Translated: CASSPQETQYF. Full variable domain (remainder filled in from reference TRBV18 and TRBJ2-5): NAGVMQNPRHLVRRRGQEARLRCSPMKGHSHVYWYRQLPEEGLKFMVYLQKENIIDESGMPKERFSAEFPKEGPSILRIQQVVRGDSAAYFCASSPQETQYFGPGTRLLVL.

The sample holds a few counts of this clone. The J gene is TRBJ1-5, the V gene TRBV10-3, with no clear D. The CDR3 sequence is 16 residues long. The germline V gene encodes CDR1 ENHRY and CDR2 SYGVKD. The ends were cut back, 2 bases at V and 4 bases at J, with 15 bases in the middle. The CDR3 spells CAISETTRGRNQPQHF. CDR3 bases: TGTGCCATCAGTGAGACTACTCGGGGTAGGAATCAGCCCCAGCATTTT.

The V and J genes are TRBV7-9 and TRBJ1-3; no firm D call. Germline CDR1 SEHNR, CDR2 FQNEAQ (reference sequence). Deletions cut 3 bases from V and 4 bases from J, with 7 bases between. CDR3 length equals 13 residues. The CDR3 DNA sequence: TGTGCCAGCAGCTTCGGGTCGGGAAACACCATATATTTT. The encoded protein is CASSFGSGNTIYF.

V usage is TRBV28 and J usage is TRBJ1-1; D uncertain. V gave up 3 bases and J gave up 4 bases, with 9 bases separating them. Per germline, CDR1 MDHEN and CDR2 SYDVKM. This CDR3 contains 13 residues. CDR3 DNA sequence: TGTGCCAGCAGTTTTAGCAGACCCACTGAAGCTTTCTTT. It is translated as CASSFSRPTEAFF.

The chain joins TRBV6-1 to TRBJ2-7; 9 bases agree with TRBD1. CDR1 and CDR2 (germline): MNHNS, SASEGT. Unmatched junction bases numbered 11, after V lost 6 bases and J lost 5 bases. This CDR3 contains 15 residues. CDR3 sequence: CASSLSDRGIHEQYF. The CDR3 DNA reads TGTGCCAGCAGCCTGTCGGACAGGGGTATCCACGAGCAGTACTTC.

The rearrangement joins TRBV6-6 to TRBJ2-1; 7 nucleotides align to TRBD2. The CDR3 spans 15 residues. CDR1 is MNHNY and CDR2 is SVGAGI in the germline V gene (reference sequence). V gave up 2 bases and J gave up 5 bases; unmatched junction bases: 6. This chain's CDR3 is CASSYQGGRDNEQFF. CDR3 nucleotide sequence: TGTGCCAGCAGTTACCAAGGTGGGAGGGACAATGAGCAGTTCTTC.

This clone has more than one count but fewer than ten. This rearrangement joins TRBV18 to TRBJ2-1, with TRBD1 matching 8 bases. The length of the CDR3 is 15 residues. In germline, CDR1 is KGHSH, CDR2 LQKENI. J lost 10 bases, V lost 6 bases, and 14 bases had no gene match. The CDR3 bases are TGTGCCAGCTCCCCCGACAGGGGCCAGTCCCTAGAGCAGTTCTTC. This codes for CASSPDRGQSLEQFF.

The chain is built from TRBV11-2 and TRBJ2-7, with no clear D. Germline V lookup: CDR1 SGHAT, CDR2 FQNNGV. V was trimmed by 5 bases and J by 3 bases, leaving 20 bases between them. This CDR3 contains 16 residues. Written as DNA, the CDR3 is TGTGCCAGCAGCCTGCCCTTAGGACCCCTCTACTACGAGCAGTACTTC. This encodes CASSLPLGPLYYEQYF.

The rearrangement uses TRBV27 and TRBJ1-5, with 7 bases lining up with TRBD1. Losses at the gene ends were 8 bases for V and 6 bases for J; bases not matched to a gene: 7. Germline V gene data show CDR1 as MNHEY and CDR2 as SMNVEV (reference sequence). The CDR3 loop spans 13 amino acids. CDR3 region: CASATGPVQPQHF. The CDR3 nucleotides are TGTGCCAGCGCGACAGGGCCGGTTCAGCCCCAGCATTTT.

The rearrangement uses TRBV7-9 and TRBJ1-2, with 7 bases aligning to TRBD1. V lost 1 base, J lost 0 bases, and 8 bases stayed unmatched. The CDR3 contains 17 residues. Germline assignment: CDR1 SEHNR and CDR2 FQNEAQ (reference sequence). The CDR3: CASSLGTTGLANYGYTF. The DNA of the CDR3 is TGTGCCAGCAGCTTAGGGACGACAGGGCTGGCTAACTATGGCTACACCTTC.

The J gene is TRBJ2-5, the V gene TRBV6-1; TRBD1 matches 12 bases. Looked up from germline, CDR1 is MNHNS and CDR2 is SASEGT. CDR3 length: 16 amino acids. V trimming: 4 bases; J trimming: 7 bases; junction bases outside the gene matches: 10. The CDR3 sequence: CASSVSGTGGGGTQYF. For the CDR3, the DNA is TGTGCCAGCAGTGTTTCGGGGACAGGGGGCGGAGGGACCCAGTACTTC.

For the CDR3, the DNA is TGCGCCAGCAGTGAGGAGTGGGACAGCCAAGAGACCCAGTACTTC. This encodes CASSEEWDSQETQYF. V usage is TRBV10-2 and J usage is TRBJ2-5, with TRBD1 matching 7 bases. The germline gives CDR1 WSHSY, CDR2 SAAADI. This CDR3 has 15 residues. Trimming took 2 bases from V and 1 from J; bases not matched to a gene: 4.

This clone was seen a few times. The rearrangement uses TRBV10-3 and TRBJ1-1; D not resolved. V lost 7 bases and J lost 7, with 10 bases in between. This CDR3 is built from 11 residues. Germline assignment: CDR1 ENHRY and CDR2 SYGVKD. The CDR3 DNA sequence: TGTGCCATCAAAGGTGAGGGTGAAGCTTTCTTT. Protein: CAIKGEGEAFF.

The chain combines TRBV28 with TRBJ1-3; D call uncertain. The CDR3 has 14 amino acids. Between the trimmed V and J ends, which lost 7 bases and 1 base, there was a span of 11 bases. Germline V gene lookup returns CDR1 MDHEN and CDR2 SYDVKM. The CDR3 coding sequence is TGTGCCAGCATCGCAGTAGGGTCTGGAAACACCATATATTTT. The encoded protein is CASIAVGSGNTIYF.

V is TRBV29-1 and J is TRBJ2-1; possibly TRBD1 for D (6 bases). The CDR3 covers 12 residues. Germline V CDR1 and CDR2: SQVTM, ANQGSEA. Trimming shortened V by 6 bases and J by 10 bases, and 16 bases separated the two germline ends. For the CDR3, the DNA is TGCAGCGTGAACCGCAGGGGAAGCGAGCAGTTCTTC. This gives the protein CSVNRRGSEQFF.

V is TRBV6-1 and J is TRBJ2-3, with TRBD2 matching 8 bases. In germline, CDR1 is MNHNS, CDR2 SASEGT. With V trimmed by 4 bases and J by 7 bases, 10 bases remained unmatched. This CDR3 has 15 amino acids. In nucleotides, the CDR3 is TGTGCCAGCAGTGCGGGGTCGGGAGGGGGATATACGCAGTATTTT. It encodes CASSAGSGGGYTQYF.

This clone showed up just a few times. V gene TRBV18 combines with J gene TRBJ2-1, with unresolved D. The CDR3 loop spans 13 amino acids. Germline-derived CDR1 and CDR2 are KGHSH and LQKENI. Trimming shortened V by 3 bases and J by 7 bases, and 10 bases separated the two germline ends. CDR3 nucleotide sequence: TGTGCCAGCTCACCCGACGTGAGTAATGAGCAGTTCTTC. Protein sequence: CASSPDVSNEQFF.